This TCR beta chain appears in the sequencing data of a study of shared T cell receptors in the human thymus. The J segment lost 1 base and the V segment lost 5 bases, leaving 15 bases of the junction unmatched. Per germline, CDR1 MNHEY and CDR2 SMNVEV (reference sequence). This CDR3 comprises 18 residues. Data came from immunoSEQ multiplex PCR; TCRdb stores just in-frame clones and leaves some out. Of 600,000 or so clones in the sample, roughly 86% were seen once. The same sample was also studied in work on human thymus T cells.

This receptor was identified in a boy less than two years old with a congenital heart defect. The genes are TRBV27 and TRBJ2-7, with 9 bases identical to TRBD1. Sequenced sample: thymocytes. CDR3 sequence: CASSLRDRVSGRSYEQYF. CDR3 sequence (DNA): TGTGCCAGCAGTCTCCGGGACAGGGTCTCAGGAAGGTCCTACGAGCAGTACTTC.